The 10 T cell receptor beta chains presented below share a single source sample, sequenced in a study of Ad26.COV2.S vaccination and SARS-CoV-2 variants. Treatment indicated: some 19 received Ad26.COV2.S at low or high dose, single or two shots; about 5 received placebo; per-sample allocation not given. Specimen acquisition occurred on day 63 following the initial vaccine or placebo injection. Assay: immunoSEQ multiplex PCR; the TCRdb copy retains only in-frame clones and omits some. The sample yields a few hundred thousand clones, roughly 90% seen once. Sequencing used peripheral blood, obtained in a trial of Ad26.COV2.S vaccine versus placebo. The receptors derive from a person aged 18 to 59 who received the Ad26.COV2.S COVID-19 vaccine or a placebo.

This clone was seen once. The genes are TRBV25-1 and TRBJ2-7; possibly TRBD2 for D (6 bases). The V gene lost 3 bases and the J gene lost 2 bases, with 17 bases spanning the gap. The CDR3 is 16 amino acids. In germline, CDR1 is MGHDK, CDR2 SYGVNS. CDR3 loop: CASSDVGAGKTYEQYF. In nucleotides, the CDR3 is TGTGCCAGCAGTGACGTTGGGGCGGGGAAAACCTACGAGCAGTACTTC.

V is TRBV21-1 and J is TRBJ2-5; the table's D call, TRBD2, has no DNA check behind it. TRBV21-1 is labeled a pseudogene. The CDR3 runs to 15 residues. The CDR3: CASSKVQGGIETQYF. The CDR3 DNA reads TGTGCCAGCAGCAAAGTTCAGGGAGGGATAGAGACCCAGTACTTC.

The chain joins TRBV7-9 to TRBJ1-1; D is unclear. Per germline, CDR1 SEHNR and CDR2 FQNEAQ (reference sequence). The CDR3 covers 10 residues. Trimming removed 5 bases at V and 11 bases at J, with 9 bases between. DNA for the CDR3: TGTGCCAGCAGCGTGGTTCGTGCTTTCTTT. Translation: CASSVVRAFF. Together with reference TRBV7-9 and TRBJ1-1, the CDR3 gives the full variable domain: DTGVSQNPRHKITKRGQNVTFRCDPISEHNRLYWYRQTLGQGPEFLTYFQNEAQLEKSRLLSDRFSAERPKGSFSTLEIQRTEQGDSAMYLCASSVVRAFFGQGTRLTVV.

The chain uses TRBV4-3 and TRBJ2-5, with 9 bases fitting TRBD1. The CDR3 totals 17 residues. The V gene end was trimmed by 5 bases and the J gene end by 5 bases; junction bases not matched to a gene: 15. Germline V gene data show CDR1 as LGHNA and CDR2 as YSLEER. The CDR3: CASSLGTGGANLETQYF. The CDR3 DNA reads TGCGCCAGCAGCTTGGGTACAGGGGGCGCGAATTTGGAGACCCAGTACTTC.

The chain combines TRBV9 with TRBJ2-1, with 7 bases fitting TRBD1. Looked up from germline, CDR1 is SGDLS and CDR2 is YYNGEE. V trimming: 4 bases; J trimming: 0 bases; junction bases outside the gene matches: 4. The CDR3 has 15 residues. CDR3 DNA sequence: TGTGCCAGCAGCTACGGACAGGCCTCCTACAATGAGCAGTTCTTC. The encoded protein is CASSYGQASYNEQFF.

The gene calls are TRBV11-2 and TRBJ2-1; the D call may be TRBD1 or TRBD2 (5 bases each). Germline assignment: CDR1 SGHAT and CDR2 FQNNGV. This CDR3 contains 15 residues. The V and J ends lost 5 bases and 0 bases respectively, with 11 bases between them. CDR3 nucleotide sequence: TGTGCCAGCAGCCCGACCGGGGCCTCCTACAATGAGCAGTTCTTC. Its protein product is CASSPTGASYNEQFF.

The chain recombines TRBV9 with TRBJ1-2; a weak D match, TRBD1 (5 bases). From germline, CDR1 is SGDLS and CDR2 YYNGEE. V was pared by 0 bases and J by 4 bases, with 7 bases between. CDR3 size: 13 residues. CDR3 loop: CASSVGDGYGYTF. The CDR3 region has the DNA TGTGCCAGCAGCGTAGGGGACGGCTATGGCTACACCTTC.

CDR3 in DNA: TGTGCCAGCAGCTCCCGGGGAGGCGGCACTGAAGCTTTCTTT. This gives the protein CASSSRGGGTEAFF. The rearrangement links TRBV7-9 to TRBJ1-1; no clear D. The CDR3 is made up of 14 amino acids. Trimming took 4 bases from V and 4 from J, leaving 13 bases between them. CDR1 SEHNR and CDR2 FQNEAQ come from the germline V gene (reference sequence). The full variable domain, with the rest looked up from reference TRBV7-9 and TRBJ1-1, is DTGVSQNPRHKITKRGQNVTFRCDPISEHNRLYWYRQTLGQGPEFLTYFQNEAQLEKSRLLSDRFSAERPKGSFSTLEIQRTEQGDSAMYLCASSSRGGGTEAFFGQGTRLTVV.

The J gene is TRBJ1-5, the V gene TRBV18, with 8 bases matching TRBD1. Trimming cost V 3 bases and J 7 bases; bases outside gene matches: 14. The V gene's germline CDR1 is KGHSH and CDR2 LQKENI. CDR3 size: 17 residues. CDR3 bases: TGTGCCAGCTCACCTCTACCCTTAGACAGGGGTGGGCAGCCCCAGCATTTT. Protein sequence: CASSPLPLDRGGQPQHF.

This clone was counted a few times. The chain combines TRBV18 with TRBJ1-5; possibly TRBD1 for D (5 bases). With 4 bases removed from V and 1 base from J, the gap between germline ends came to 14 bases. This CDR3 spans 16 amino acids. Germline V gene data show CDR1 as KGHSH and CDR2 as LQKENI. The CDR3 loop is CASSLTGKGSNQPQHF. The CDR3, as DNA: TGTGCCAGCTCACTTACAGGTAAAGGGAGCAATCAGCCCCAGCATTTT.